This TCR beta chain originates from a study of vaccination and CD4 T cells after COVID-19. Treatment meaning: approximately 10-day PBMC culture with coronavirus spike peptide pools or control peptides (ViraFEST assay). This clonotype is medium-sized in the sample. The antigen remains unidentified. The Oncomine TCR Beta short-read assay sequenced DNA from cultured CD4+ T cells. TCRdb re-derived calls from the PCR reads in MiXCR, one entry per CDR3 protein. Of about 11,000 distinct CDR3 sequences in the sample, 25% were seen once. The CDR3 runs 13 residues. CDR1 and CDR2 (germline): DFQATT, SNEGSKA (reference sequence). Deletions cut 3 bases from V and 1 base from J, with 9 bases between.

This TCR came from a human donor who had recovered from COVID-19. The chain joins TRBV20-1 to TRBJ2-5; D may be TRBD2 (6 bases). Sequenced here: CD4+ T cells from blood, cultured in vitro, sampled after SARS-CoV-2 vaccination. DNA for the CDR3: TGCAGTGCTAGGGTGGGGGGCCAAGAGACCCAGTACTTC. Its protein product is CSARVGGQETQYF.